These T cell receptor beta chains were read from a single sample in a study of preoperative IRX-2 immunotherapy in early breast cancer. The repertoire was sequenced with immunoSEQ multiplex PCR; TCRdb's copy has only in-frame clones and lacks some. Among about 42,000 clones, roughly 77% were seen once, and the ten largest hold approximately 1.2%. The sequencing used tumor tissue, collected after IRX-2 immunotherapy. Source of these receptors: a human donor with breast cancer. The CDR3 runs from the conserved cysteine through the conserved F or W. Each record gives: V gene, J gene, clone size, D gene, CDR3 DNA, CDR3 protein. D genes are given only for firm matches. The size entry is marked missing in some rows and otherwise reads once, few, many or a size class.

v_gene: TRBV19
j_gene: TRBJ2-1
abundance: -
d_gene: TRBD2
CDR3nt: TGTGCCAGTAGTAGGGGGACTAGCGGGAGTCCATGGGGCAATGAGCAGTTCTTC
CDR3aa: CASSRGTSGSPWGNEQFF

v_gene: TRBV11-3
j_gene: TRBJ2-5
abundance: -
d_gene: TRBD2
CDR3nt: TGTGCCAGCAGCTCGGGACTAGCGCGTCAAGAGACCCAGTACTTC
CDR3aa: CASSSGLARQETQYF

v_gene: TRBV10-2
j_gene: TRBJ2-6
abundance: few
d_gene: -
CDR3nt: TGCGCCTCAAGGGGGGGGTCTGGGGCCAACGTCCTGACTTTC
CDR3aa: CASRGGSGANVLTF

v_gene: TRBV11-3
j_gene: TRBJ2-1
abundance: -
d_gene: -
CDR3nt: TGTGCCAGCAGCCAGACAGGATATTCCTACAATGAGCAGTTCTTC
CDR3aa: CASSQTGYSYNEQFF

v_gene: TRBV10-1
j_gene: TRBJ2-2
abundance: -
d_gene: -
CDR3nt: TGCGCCAGCAGTGAACGGATGAACACCGGGGAGCTGTTTTTT
CDR3aa: CASSERMNTGELFF

v_gene: TRBV6-8
j_gene: TRBJ2-2
abundance: -
d_gene: -
CDR3nt: TGTGCCAGCAGCCTGATACTAGATCCCACCGGGGAGCTATTTTTT
CDR3aa: CASSLILDPTGELFF

v_gene: TRBV7-6
j_gene: TRBJ2-2
abundance: few
d_gene: -
CDR3nt: TGTGCCAGCAGCTCAGAACCGCCGGAGGCAGGGGATCGCACCGGGGAGCTGTTTTTT
CDR3aa: CASSSEPPEAGDRTGELFF

v_gene: TRBV28
j_gene: TRBJ2-1
abundance: -
d_gene: -
CDR3nt: TGTGCCAGCAGTTTGGGATACAATGAGCAGTTCTTC
CDR3aa: CASSLGYNEQFF

v_gene: TRBV6-7
j_gene: TRBJ2-7
abundance: -
d_gene: TRBD2
CDR3nt: TGTGCCAGCACCATCAGACGGGGGGTTGGCGAGCAGTACTTC
CDR3aa: CASTIRRGVGEQYF

v_gene: TRBV7-1
j_gene: TRBJ2-7
abundance: -
d_gene: TRBD1
CDR3nt: TGTGCCAGCAGCTTAGGGGGACAGCCCTACGAGCAGTACTTC
CDR3aa: CASSLGGQPYEQYF

v_gene: TRBV6-8
j_gene: TRBJ1-1
abundance: -
d_gene: TRBD1
CDR3nt: TGTGCCATCGCCGGGACAGGGAACACTGAAGCTTTCTTT
CDR3aa: CAIAGTGNTEAFF

v_gene: TRBV29-1
j_gene: TRBJ2-1
abundance: -
d_gene: TRBD2
CDR3nt: TGCAGCGTTGTGAGCGGGACCCACTCCTACAATGAGCAGTTCTTC
CDR3aa: CSVVSGTHSYNEQFF

v_gene: TRBV18
j_gene: TRBJ1-2
abundance: once
d_gene: -
CDR3nt: TGTGCCAGCTCACTCCCCACGACCCTCTATGGCTACACCTTC
CDR3aa: CASSLPTTLYGYTF

v_gene: TRBV6-8
j_gene: TRBJ1-6
abundance: -
d_gene: -
CDR3nt: TGTGCCAGCAGTTCCCCAGTTGTCGGGGGGTCCTATAATTCACCCCTCCACTTT
CDR3aa: CASSSPVVGGSYNSPLHF

v_gene: TRBV11-3
j_gene: TRBJ2-1
abundance: -
d_gene: -
CDR3nt: TGTGCCAGCAGCTTATATAAGCGCCAACTCTCCTACAATGAGCAGTTCTTC
CDR3aa: CASSLYKRQLSYNEQFF

v_gene: TRBV1
j_gene: TRBJ2-3
abundance: -
d_gene: -
CDR3nt: TGCGCCAGCAGCCAAGATTACGGGGGGGCTATAACAGATACGCAGTATTTT
CDR3aa: CASSQDYGGAITDTQYF

v_gene: TRBV7-7
j_gene: TRBJ2-7
abundance: -
d_gene: TRBD1
CDR3nt: TGTGCCAGCAGCTCTGGTTACCGGGACAGTGACTACGAGCAGTACTTC
CDR3aa: CASSSGYRDSDYEQYF

v_gene: TRBV7-1
j_gene: TRBJ2-7
abundance: -
d_gene: TRBD2
CDR3nt: TGTGCCAGCAGCACACGGACTAGCGGGGACTTCCGGACCTACGAGCAGTACTTC
CDR3aa: CASSTRTSGDFRTYEQYF

v_gene: TRBV10-2
j_gene: TRBJ1-6
abundance: few
d_gene: -
CDR3nt: TGCGCCAGCAGTGAGTTAGGGGTTCGTAATTCACCCCTCCACTTT
CDR3aa: CASSELGVRNSPLHF

v_gene: TRBV12-5
j_gene: TRBJ2-3
abundance: -
d_gene: -
CDR3nt: TGTGCTAGTGGTTTGCTTACACCGGGACTGCTCACAGATACGCAGTATTTT
CDR3aa: CASGLLTPGLLTDTQYF

v_gene: TRBV23-1
j_gene: TRBJ2-7
abundance: -
d_gene: -
CDR3nt: TGCGCCAGCAAAACCACCGGGGGCTACGAGCAGTACTTC
CDR3aa: CASKTTGGYEQYF

v_gene: TRBV6-8
j_gene: TRBJ2-3
abundance: -
d_gene: -
CDR3nt: TGTGCCAGCAGTTACTCGGGCAGAACGCAGTATTTT
CDR3aa: CASSYSGRTQYF

v_gene: TRBV5-1
j_gene: TRBJ2-2
abundance: -
d_gene: -
CDR3nt: TGCGCCAGCAGCTTGGGGGCGGTGTTGACCGGGGAGCTGTTTTTT
CDR3aa: CASSLGAVLTGELFF

v_gene: TRBV5-1
j_gene: TRBJ2-5
abundance: few
d_gene: -
CDR3nt: TGCGCCAGCAGCAAAGCGGGTCCGGCCCCCCGTGGACAAGAGACCCAGTACTTC
CDR3aa: CASSKAGPAPRGQETQYF

v_gene: TRBV12-2
j_gene: TRBJ2-1
abundance: -
d_gene: -
CDR3nt: TGTGCAAGTCGCTTACGGTGCCGGCGCCAGGAGCAGTTCTTC
CDR3aa: CASRLRCRRQEQFF

v_gene: TRBV5-1
j_gene: TRBJ2-6
abundance: -
d_gene: TRBD2
CDR3nt: TGCGCCAGCAGCTGGGGGACTATAATATCTGGGGCCAACGTCCTGACTTTC
CDR3aa: CASSWGTIISGANVLTF

v_gene: TRBV19
j_gene: TRBJ2-2
abundance: few
d_gene: TRBD1
CDR3nt: TGTGCCAGTAGCAATACAGGGGGCCCGAACACCGGGGAGCTGTTTTTT
CDR3aa: CASSNTGGPNTGELFF

v_gene: TRBV19
j_gene: TRBJ2-1
abundance: -
d_gene: -
CDR3nt: TGTGCCAGTAGTATAAACGGGGGCTCCTACAATGAGCAGTTCTTC
CDR3aa: CASSINGGSYNEQFF

v_gene: TRBV19
j_gene: TRBJ1-3
abundance: -
d_gene: -
CDR3nt: TGTGCCAGTAGTGGAGGGTTTGCCGGAAACACCATATATTTT
CDR3aa: CASSGGFAGNTIYF

v_gene: TRBV23-1
j_gene: TRBJ2-2
abundance: -
d_gene: -
CDR3nt: TGCGCCAGCAGCAGTGGGGGCGCGGAAGCGAACACCGGGGAGCTGTTTTTT
CDR3aa: CASSSGGAEANTGELFF

v_gene: TRBV19
j_gene: TRBJ2-7
abundance: -
d_gene: TRBD2
CDR3nt: TGTGCCAGTAGTATTTCAGGACTAGACAAGCAGTACTTC
CDR3aa: CASSISGLDKQYF

v_gene: TRBV22-1
j_gene: TRBJ1-5
abundance: -
d_gene: -
CDR3nt: TGTGCCTCTGATAACGAGGGGGTTGGGGATCAGCCCCAGCATTTT
CDR3aa: CASDNEGVGDQPQHF

v_gene: TRBV11-3
j_gene: TRBJ1-5
abundance: -
d_gene: -
CDR3nt: TGTGCCAGCAGACTAACGACCAGCAATCAGCCCCAGCATTTT
CDR3aa: CASRLTTSNQPQHF

v_gene: TRBV6-7
j_gene: TRBJ1-5
abundance: -
d_gene: -
CDR3nt: TGTGCCAGCAGTGCTTTTTCAAACTTCGGTAGGAGCAATCAGCCCCAGCATTTT
CDR3aa: CASSAFSNFGRSNQPQHF

v_gene: TRBV6-8
j_gene: TRBJ2-5
abundance: -
d_gene: -
CDR3nt: TGTGCCAGCAGACGGGACCCTATAACAGGGGAGACCCAGTACTTC
CDR3aa: CASRRDPITGETQYF

v_gene: TRBV14
j_gene: TRBJ1-2
abundance: -
d_gene: -
CDR3nt: TGTGCCAGCAGCCAAGACTACAGTCATGGCTACACCTTC
CDR3aa: CASSQDYSHGYTF

v_gene: TRBV15
j_gene: TRBJ2-1
abundance: -
d_gene: TRBD2
CDR3nt: TGTGCCACCAGCAGAGATCCCATAGCGGGGGGGCTCAATGGGCAGTTCTTC
CDR3aa: CATSRDPIAGGLNGQFF

v_gene: TRBV10-1
j_gene: TRBJ2-1
abundance: -
d_gene: -
CDR3nt: TGCGCCAGCAGTGTTGAGGGCAATGAGCAGTTCTTC
CDR3aa: CASSVEGNEQFF

v_gene: TRBV10-2
j_gene: TRBJ2-7
abundance: -
d_gene: -
CDR3nt: TGCGCCAGCACTCCTGGGGGTTCCTATGAGCAGTACTTC
CDR3aa: CASTPGGSYEQYF

v_gene: TRBV28
j_gene: TRBJ2-3
abundance: once
d_gene: TRBD1
CDR3nt: TGTGCCAGCACCCCCGGGACAGGAAGCACAGATACGCAGTATTTT
CDR3aa: CASTPGTGSTDTQYF

v_gene: TRBV9
j_gene: TRBJ2-1
abundance: few
d_gene: -
CDR3nt: TGTGCCAGCAGCTCAACGAGGAGGTACAATGAGCAGTTCTTC
CDR3aa: CASSSTRRYNEQFF

v_gene: TRBV10-2
j_gene: TRBJ2-7
abundance: -
d_gene: -
CDR3nt: TGCGCCAGCAGTGACAGGGTCCCCTACGAGCAGTACTTC
CDR3aa: CASSDRVPYEQYF

v_gene: TRBV5-1
j_gene: TRBJ2-7
abundance: -
d_gene: -
CDR3nt: TGCGCCAGCAGCTTGGCAGGGTCCCGCCTTGACGAGCAGTACTTC
CDR3aa: CASSLAGSRLDEQYF

v_gene: TRBV7-1
j_gene: TRBJ1-1
abundance: few
d_gene: -
CDR3nt: TGTGCCAGCAGCTTGGGACACTTGAACACTGAAGCTTTCTTT
CDR3aa: CASSLGHLNTEAFF

v_gene: TRBV19
j_gene: TRBJ1-3
abundance: -
d_gene: TRBD1
CDR3nt: TGTGCCAGCGGACAGGTTGGAAACACCATATATTTT
CDR3aa: CASGQVGNTIYF

v_gene: TRBV6-8
j_gene: TRBJ2-3
abundance: -
d_gene: TRBD2
CDR3nt: TGTGCCAGCAGTACGGGGGGGGCTGGCACAGATACGCAGTATTTT
CDR3aa: CASSTGGAGTDTQYF

v_gene: TRBV28
j_gene: TRBJ1-1
abundance: -
d_gene: TRBD1
CDR3nt: TGTGCCAGCAGTTCCCCCAGGGGGCGTATGAACACTGAAGCTTTCTTT
CDR3aa: CASSSPRGRMNTEAFF

v_gene: TRBV11-3
j_gene: TRBJ2-3
abundance: -
d_gene: -
CDR3nt: TGTGCCAGCAGCTTAAGTGGGGGCACAGATACGCAGTATTTT
CDR3aa: CASSLSGGTDTQYF

v_gene: TRBV6-8
j_gene: TRBJ1-1
abundance: -
d_gene: TRBD1
CDR3nt: TGTGCCAGCAGTTACTCCGGAGGGGGCCTTGAAACTTTCTTT
CDR3aa: CASSYSGGGLETFF

v_gene: TRBV6-8
j_gene: TRBJ1-5
abundance: medium-sized
d_gene: -
CDR3nt: TGTGCCAGCACGGGCCGATATCAGCCCCAGCATTTT
CDR3aa: CASTGRYQPQHF

v_gene: TRBV30
j_gene: TRBJ1-4
abundance: -
d_gene: TRBD1
CDR3nt: TGTGCCTGGACGACAGGGATTAATGAAAAACTGTTTTTT
CDR3aa: CAWTTGINEKLFF